Following are 32 T cell receptor beta chains from one sample sequenced in a study of blood T cells in healthy people across ages. A second roughly 6 to 11 cycle PCR used barcoded and J-beta primers. One entry per CDR3 protein results from TCRdb running MiXCR on the 5' RACE reads. The sample records around 1,600,000 distinct CDR3 sequences, approximately 42% being singletons. The sequenced material came from blood. These receptor sequences come from a woman aged 18-30 years in good health.

CDR3 sequence: CASSLLRMKDTEAFF. CDR3 coding DNA: TGTGCCAGCAGCTTATTAAGGATGAAGGACACTGAAGCTTTCTTT. This chain uses TRBV11-2 with TRBJ1-1, with D unclear. Looked up from germline, CDR1 is SGHAT and CDR2 is FQNNGV. Trimming pared 2 bases from V and 3 bases from J, leaving 13 bases between. CDR3 length: 15 amino acids.

This clonotype was detected a few times. The rearrangement uses TRBV6-4 and TRBJ2-7, with D maybe TRBD1 (6 bases). Germline CDR1 MRHNA, CDR2 SNTAGT. Trimming pared 6 bases from V and 0 bases from J, leaving 18 bases between. CDR3 size: 16 residues. The chain's CDR3 is CASRDTGQTISYEQYF. The DNA of the CDR3 is TGTGCCAGCAGGGACACTGGACAGACTATCTCCTACGAGCAGTACTTC.

The chain employs TRBV7-2 and TRBJ2-7, with TRBD2 matching 8 bases. In germline, CDR1 is SGHTA, CDR2 FQGNSA. The CDR3 sequence is 15 residues long. J gave up 0 bases and V 3 bases, and 4 bases lay outside the gene matches. CDR3 amino acids: CASSFGGGNSYEQYF. The CDR3 nucleotides read TGTGCCAGCAGCTTTGGCGGGGGGAACTCCTACGAGCAGTACTTC.

The J gene is TRBJ2-5, the V gene TRBV21-1. TRBV21-1 is a documented pseudogene. The CDR3 is 12 amino acids. CDR3 sequence: CASSIFRETQYF. Here the CDR3 DNA reads TGTGCCAGCAGCATTTTCCGCGAGACCCAGTACTTC.

This chain links TRBV11-2 with TRBJ1-2; D is undetermined. The ends were cut back, 2 bases at V and 6 bases at J, with 4 bases in the middle. The CDR3 has 11 residues. Per germline, CDR1 SGHAT and CDR2 FQNNGV. For the CDR3, the DNA is TGTGCCAGCAGCTTATTGAATGGCTACACCTTC. As protein: CASSLLNGYTF.

The chain carries TRBV29-1 and TRBJ2-7, with D tentatively TRBD1 (6 bases). The end of the DNA fits TRBJ2-5 better, so the J call may be wrong. This CDR3 contains 14 residues. Germline V gives CDR1 SQVTM, CDR2 ANQGSEA. CDR3 DNA: TGCAGCATTCGCCGGGACATGCAAGAAGAGACCCAGTACTTC. Translating it yields CSIRRDMQEETQYF.

This clonotype has a single count. This chain joins TRBV10-3 and TRBJ2-1, with TRBD2 matching 12 bases. The length of the CDR3 is 13 residues. V lost 8 bases to trimming and J lost 12 bases; unmatched junction nucleotides: 8. CDR1 and CDR2 from the germline V gene are ENHRY and SYGVKD. CDR3 sequence reads: CAIWPSGRGVQFF. The CDR3 DNA reads as TGTGCCATCTGGCCTAGCGGGAGGGGTGTGCAGTTCTTC.

The V call is TRBV29-1, the J call TRBJ2-4; D gene unclear. The DNA end favors TRBJ2-5, so the J call may be wrong. Germline V lookup: CDR1 SQVTM, CDR2 ANQGSEA. This CDR3 comprises 12 residues. The CDR3 protein is CSVGRPGETQYF. The CDR3 coding sequence is TGCAGCGTTGGACGCCCCGGGGAGACCCAGTACTTC.

The chain is built from TRBV4-2 and TRBJ1-2; no reliable D call. CDR1 and CDR2 from the germline V gene are LGHNA and YNFKEQ. This CDR3 region has 12 residues. Trimming took 4 bases from V and 13 from J, leaving 16 bases between them. The chain's CDR3 is CASSRNASGRTF. The CDR3 DNA sequence: TGTGCCAGCAGCCGAAACGCGTCTGGGCGCACCTTC.

The CDR3 coding sequence is TGTGCCAGCAGCCGCGGAGCGGGAGTTGGTGAGCAGTTCTTC. Protein product: CASSRGAGVGEQFF. V and J are TRBV3-1 and TRBJ2-1; 8 bases are a match to TRBD2. Germline V CDR1 and CDR2: LGHDT, YNNKEL (reference sequence). J gave up 9 bases and V 4 bases, and 8 bases lay outside the gene matches. The CDR3 is made up of 14 amino acids.

The rearrangement uses TRBV6-2 or TRBV6-3 and TRBJ1-1; D gene unclear. This CDR3 is 14 amino acids long. With 0 bases removed from V and 3 bases from J, the gap between germline ends came to 8 bases. The germline gives CDR1 MNHEY, CDR2 SVGEGT. CDR3 DNA sequence: TGTGCCAGCAGTTACTCTGGGGTATACACTGAAGCTTTCTTT. Translating gives CASSYSGVYTEAFF.

V and J are TRBV6-1 and TRBJ2-1; TRBD1 agrees at 7 bases. With V trimmed by 2 bases and J by 4 bases, 2 bases remained unmatched. Germline CDR1 is MNHNS and CDR2 is SASEGT. This CDR3 comprises 14 residues. Here the CDR3 DNA reads TGTGCCAGCAGTGAAAGACAGGGATACAATGAGCAGTTCTTC. It specifies CASSERQGYNEQFF.

This clonotype has a handful of counts. The V gene is TRBV5-8, the J gene TRBJ2-1, with 9 positions matching TRBD1. The CDR3 is 15 amino acids. V was pared by 3 bases and J by 6 bases, with 7 bases of the junction left unmatched. CDR1 is SGHTS and CDR2 is YDEGEE in the germline V gene. CDR3 sequence (DNA): TGTGCCAGCAGCTCCAGGACAGGGGTTATCAATGAGCAGTTCTTC. Its protein product is CASSSRTGVINEQFF.

The chain combines TRBV20-1 with TRBJ2-3; D possibly corresponds to TRBD1 (5 bases). V gave up 0 bases and J gave up 3 bases, with 13 bases separating them. CDR1 is DFQATT, CDR2 SNEGSKA, per germline (reference sequence). This CDR3 is 15 amino acids long. The CDR3: CSARDLGVATDTQYF. The CDR3 DNA reads TGCAGTGCTAGAGATCTAGGGGTTGCAACAGATACGCAGTATTTT.

V and J are TRBV3-1 and TRBJ1-6; maybe TRBD1 (5 bases). Germline CDR1 is LGHDT and CDR2 is YNNKEL (reference sequence). The CDR3 has 14 amino acids. Trimming shortened V by 3 bases and J by 8 bases, and 11 bases separated the two germline ends. CDR3 sequence: CASSQGVVDSPLHF. The CDR3 DNA sequence: TGTGCCAGCAGCCAGGGGGTCGTCGATTCACCCCTCCACTTT.

The rearrangement joins TRBV7-2 to TRBJ2-3, with D unclear. CDR3 length: 15 amino acids. From germline, CDR1 is SGHTA and CDR2 FQGNSA. The V and J ends lost 5 bases and 0 bases respectively, with 12 bases between them. CDR3 sequence: CASSPKWRSTDTQYF. CDR3 sequence (DNA): TGTGCCAGCAGCCCGAAGTGGCGGAGCACAGATACGCAGTATTTT.

The chain joins TRBV5-6 to TRBJ1-1; D possibly corresponds to TRBD1 (5 bases). Deletions cut 1 base from V and 0 bases from J, with 16 bases between. This CDR3 region has 17 residues. CDR1 and CDR2 (germline): SGHDT, YYEEEE. The chain's CDR3 is CASSLTPGGPMNTEAFF. For the CDR3, the DNA is TGTGCCAGCAGCTTGACCCCTGGGGGACCAATGAACACTGAAGCTTTCTTT.

In its sample, this clonotype was seen a few times. The rearrangement links TRBV7-2 to TRBJ1-5; D ambiguous. Trimming cost V 4 bases and J 2 bases, with 12 bases left between them. The germline gives CDR1 SGHTA, CDR2 FQGNSA. The CDR3 consists of 15 residues. CDR3 in amino acids: CASSSAAGGNQPQHF. Written as DNA, the CDR3 is TGTGCCAGCAGCTCGGCCGCGGGTGGCAATCAGCCCCAGCATTTT.

This clonotype was seen only once. The V gene is TRBV20-1, the J gene TRBJ2-3; no definite D call. The CDR3 spans 13 residues. Germline V gene data show CDR1 as DFQATT and CDR2 as SNEGSKA (reference sequence). Trimming removed 2 bases from V and 6 bases from J, with 12 bases in between. CDR3 coding DNA: TGCAGTGCTAGACACGTCGTTGGGGATACGCAGTATTTT. It is translated as CSARHVVGDTQYF.

The chain recombines TRBV7-2 with TRBJ2-7; D uncertain. V was trimmed by 0 bases and J by 0 bases, leaving 9 bases between them. CDR3 size: 15 residues. Germline V gene lookup returns CDR1 SGHTA and CDR2 FQGNSA. In DNA form, the CDR3 reads TGTGCCAGCAGCTTAGCCCCCCTCGTCTCCTACGAGCAGTACTTC. It encodes CASSLAPLVSYEQYF. Variable domain in full (rest from reference TRBV7-2 and TRBJ2-7): GAGVSQSPSNKVTEKGKDVELRCDPISGHTALYWYRQSLGQGLEFLIYFQGNSAPDKSGLPSDRFSAERTGGSVSTLTIQRTQQEDSAVYLCASSLAPLVSYEQYFGPGTRLTVT.

This clonotype was seen more than once but under ten times. The CDR3 protein is CASTIRASGGYEQYF. The CDR3 DNA sequence: TGTGCCAGCACCATAAGGGCTAGCGGGGGCTACGAGCAGTACTTC. The chain links TRBV7-2 to TRBJ2-7, with 10 bases aligning to TRBD2. The germline V gene encodes CDR1 SGHTA and CDR2 FQGNSA. V lost 7 bases to trimming and J lost 3 bases; unmatched junction nucleotides: 9. This CDR3 has 15 amino acids.

This chain joins TRBV20-1 and TRBJ1-2; D is perhaps TRBD1 (5 bases). Trimming shortened V by 1 base and J by 7 bases, and 16 bases separated the two germline ends. Germline values: CDR1 DFQATT, CDR2 SNEGSKA (reference sequence). The CDR3 loop spans 14 amino acids. Written as DNA, the CDR3 is TGCAGTGCTAGAGTACCGCGGGGGACCCCTGGCTACACCTTC. Protein product: CSARVPRGTPGYTF.

The chain is built from TRBV11-1 and TRBJ2-5, with 7 bases that match TRBD1. Trimming cost V 5 bases and J 1 base; bases outside gene matches: 4. CDR1 and CDR2 from the germline V gene are SGHAT and FQDESV (reference sequence). The CDR3 has 14 residues. CDR3 DNA: TGTGCCAGCAGCACAGACAGGGTCCAAGAGACCCAGTACTTC. Amino acids: CASSTDRVQETQYF.

This clonotype occurred a few times. The chain carries TRBV27 and TRBJ1-4; tentative D call: TRBD1 (5 bases). CDR1 MNHEY and CDR2 SMNVEV come from the germline V gene (reference sequence). Between the trimmed V and J ends, which lost 3 bases and 8 bases, there was a span of 13 bases. This CDR3 region has 14 residues. CDR3 in amino acids: CASSLVGGEEKLFF. The CDR3 DNA follows: TGTGCCAGCAGTTTGGTTGGGGGTGAAGAAAAACTGTTTTTT.

The CDR3 sequence is CASSQGQLPYEQYF. The CDR3 DNA reads as TGCGCCAGCAGCCAAGGACAATTGCCCTACGAGCAGTACTTC. The rearrangement joins TRBV4-1 to TRBJ2-4; D is undetermined. Judging by the DNA end, TRBJ2-7 fits better; the J call may be wrong. Germline values: CDR1 MGHRA, CDR2 YSYEKL. The CDR3 has 14 amino acids.

This chain uses TRBV7-2 with TRBJ2-1, with TRBD1 matching over 8 bases. Germline V gene sequence: CDR1 SGHTA, CDR2 FQGNSA. V was clipped by 5 bases and J by 6 bases; unmatched bases: 6. CDR3 length equals 14 residues. This chain's CDR3 is CASSRRTGPNEQFF. As DNA, the CDR3 is TGTGCCAGCAGCCGTAGGACAGGGCCCAATGAGCAGTTCTTC.

The chain couples TRBV28 to TRBJ1-5; 9 bases match TRBD1. The CDR3 sequence is 13 residues long. CDR1 and CDR2 from the germline V gene are MDHEN and SYDVKM. The V and J ends lost 8 bases and 6 bases, in that order; junction bases with no gene match: 5. CDR3 bases: TGTGCCAGCGGGACAGGGTATAGTCAGCCCCAGCATTTT. This gives the protein CASGTGYSQPQHF.

With respect to this clonotype: A much larger clone is a single base away; this may be a read error. J is TRBJ2-5 and V is TRBV7-3, with D tentatively TRBD1 or TRBD2 (5 bases each). The J call is in doubt because the DNA end fits TRBJ2-4 better. The CDR3 covers 14 residues. Germline V gene lookup returns CDR1 SGHTA and CDR2 FQGTGA. CDR3 DNA sequence: TGTACCAGCAGCCAACAGGCCGGAGGAAACATTCAGTACTTC. It yields the protein CTSSQQAGGNIQYF.

As DNA, the CDR3 is TGCAGTGCTAATTCTCGGACTAGCGGGAACTACGAGCAGTACTTC. Residues: CSANSRTSGNYEQYF. The rearrangement links TRBV20-1 to TRBJ2-7; TRBD2 matches at 12 bases. The CDR3 length is 15 residues. Germline V gene lookup returns CDR1 DFQATT and CDR2 SNEGSKA (reference sequence). V was clipped by 4 bases and J by 3 bases; unmatched bases: 7.

In this sample, this clonotype turned up a few times. This rearrangement joins TRBV11-2 to TRBJ2-1, with D perhaps matching TRBD1 (5 bases). V was pared by 5 bases and J by 6 bases, with 17 bases between. Germline V gene lookup returns CDR1 SGHAT and CDR2 FQNNGV. The CDR3 totals 15 residues. The CDR3 DNA reads TGTGCCAGCAGCAGGGGTCTGATTCTTTTCAATGAGCAGTTCTTC. Protein product: CASSRGLILFNEQFF.

Worth noting for this clonotype: A junction end diverges from the germline sequence, so it may reflect a read error. V is TRBV5-1 and J is TRBJ1-5, with no clear D. CDR3 length equals 13 residues. Germline V gene data show CDR1 as SGHRS and CDR2 as YFSETQ. DNA for the CDR3: TGCGCCAGCAGCTCGGACTGGAATCAGCCCCGGCATTTT. Amino acids: CASSSDWNQPRHF.

This clonotype has more than one count but fewer than ten. The chain joins TRBV7-2 to TRBJ2-2; TRBD1 might be the D (5 bases). The CDR3 loop spans 13 amino acids. From germline, CDR1 is SGHTA and CDR2 FQGNSA. V was pared by 1 base and J by 6 bases, with 6 bases between. This chain's CDR3 is CASSLEGAGELFF. CDR3 DNA sequence: TGTGCCAGCAGCTTAGAAGGGGCCGGGGAGCTGTTTTTT.